These 32 T cell receptor beta chains came from one sample sequenced in a study of blood T cell repertoires in COVID-19. Assay: immunoSEQ multiplex PCR; the TCRdb copy retains only in-frame clones and omits some. This sample has roughly 100,000 clones, with around 86% found just once. Material for sequencing was peripheral blood. These receptors came from a man aged 45-65 years with active or convalescent COVID-19.

V and J are TRBV12-3 or TRBV12-4 and TRBJ1-1, with 7 bases identical to TRBD1. Trimming at V came to 9 bases and at J to 0 bases, leaving 4 bases not matched to a gene. This CDR3 region has 13 residues. The CDR3 here is CASWDRLNTEAFF. DNA for the CDR3: TGTGCCAGTTGGGACAGACTGAACACTGAAGCTTTCTTT.

The chain links TRBV4-2 to TRBJ1-2; no firm D call. Trimming took 0 bases from V and 7 from J, leaving 9 bases between them. The CDR3 extends over 13 amino acids. CDR1 and CDR2 from the germline V gene are LGHNA and YNFKEQ. CDR3: CASSQDSGFGYTF. CDR3 DNA sequence: TGTGCCAGCAGCCAAGATTCGGGATTTGGCTACACCTTC.

In its sample, this clone was seen a few times. The chain combines TRBV3-1 (or the pseudogene TRBV3-2) with TRBJ1-6; the D is unclear. Germline V lookup: CDR1 LGHDT, CDR2 YNNKEL (reference sequence). CDR3 length equals 14 residues. The V and J ends lost 4 bases and 7 bases respectively, with 11 bases between them. CDR3 residues: CASSLQNTNSPLHF. In nucleotides, the CDR3 is TGTGCCAGCAGCCTACAGAATACCAATTCACCCCTCCACTTT.

J is TRBJ1-1 and V is TRBV6-5; D is uncertain. Germline V CDR1 and CDR2: MNHEY, SVGAGI. This CDR3 region has 14 residues. Trimming cost V 6 bases and J 3 bases, with 14 bases left between them. The DNA of the CDR3 is TGTGCCAGCAGCCCCGGTATACAGTACACTGAAGCTTTCTTT. The encoded protein is CASSPGIQYTEAFF.

The V and J genes are TRBV28 and TRBJ2-2; D possibly corresponds to TRBD2 (5 bases). Germline loops: CDR1 MDHEN, CDR2 SYDVKM. V lost 7 bases, J lost 8 bases, and 11 bases lay in between. This CDR3 spans 12 amino acids. Here the CDR3 DNA reads TGTGCCAGCAAACGGACGGGGGGGGAGCTGTTTTTT. This sequence encodes CASKRTGGELFF. Full variable domain (missing parts from reference TRBV28 and TRBJ2-2): DVKVTQSSRYLVKRTGEKVFLECVQDMDHENMFWYRQDPGLGLRLIYFSYDVKMKEKGDIPEGYSVSREKKERFSLILESASTNQTSMYLCASKRTGGELFFGEGSRLTVL.

The genes are TRBV10-2 and TRBJ1-1, with D perhaps TRBD1 (6 bases). The CDR3 contains 14 residues. Trimming took 3 bases from V and 7 from J, leaving 15 bases between them. Germline-derived CDR1 and CDR2 are WSHSY and SAAADI. The CDR3 reads CASSDFTGIVEAFF. CDR3 coding DNA: TGCGCCAGCAGTGATTTTACAGGGATCGTTGAAGCTTTCTTT.

The genes are TRBV11-2 and TRBJ1-1; no clear D. This CDR3 spans 14 amino acids. Germline lookup yields CDR1 SGHAT and CDR2 FQNNGV. Deletions cut 3 bases from V and 1 base from J, with 9 bases between. CDR3: CASSFVQKNTEAFF. The CDR3 nucleotides read TGTGCCAGCAGCTTTGTCCAGAAGAACACTGAAGCTTTCTTT.

V is TRBV28 and J is TRBJ1-2; tentative D call: TRBD1 (6 bases). CDR1 is MDHEN, CDR2 SYDVKM, per germline. This CDR3 comprises 14 residues. Trimming pared 9 bases from V and 1 base from J, leaving 15 bases between. DNA of the CDR3: TGTGCCAGTCTAGCAGGGGCGGTTAACTATGGCTACACCTTC. It specifies CASLAGAVNYGYTF.

This clone was seen more than once but under ten times. The gene calls are TRBV5-6 and TRBJ2-3; tentative D call: TRBD2 (6 bases). Per germline, CDR1 SGHDT and CDR2 YYEEEE. This CDR3 has 13 amino acids. V dropped 5 bases and J dropped 3 bases, with 10 bases sitting between them. CDR3 amino acids: CASRRDLTDTQYF. CDR3 in DNA: TGTGCCAGCAGGCGGGATTTGACAGATACGCAGTATTTT.

The rearrangement links TRBV7-2 to TRBJ2-2; a possible D gene is TRBD2 (6 bases). The germline CDR1 and CDR2 sequences are SGHTA and FQGNSA. This CDR3 is 15 amino acids long. Between the trimmed V and J ends, which lost 1 base and 6 bases, there was a span of 12 bases. The DNA for the CDR3 is TGTGCCAGCAGCTTAGATTCGGGGGTTGCCGGGGAGCTGTTTTTT. Protein sequence: CASSLDSGVAGELFF.

The rearrangement uses TRBV29-1 and TRBJ2-7; D perhaps matches TRBD1 (5 bases). Trimming shortened V by 4 bases and J by 4 bases, and 11 bases separated the two germline ends. This CDR3 spans 12 amino acids. The germline V gene has CDR1 SQVTM and CDR2 ANQGSEA. CDR3 sequence: CSVGGTGYEQYF. CDR3 sequence (DNA): TGCAGCGTTGGGGGCACAGGTTACGAGCAGTACTTC.

V and J are TRBV6-5 and TRBJ1-1; perhaps TRBD1 as D (5 bases). CDR1 MNHEY and CDR2 SVGAGI come from the germline V gene. V lost 6 bases, J lost 9 bases, and 14 bases lay in between. CDR3 length equals 12 residues. For the CDR3, the DNA is TGTGCCAGCAGCGGAACAGGAGGGAAAGCTTTCTTT. Protein sequence: CASSGTGGKAFF.

V usage is TRBV10-1 and J usage is TRBJ1-6, with TRBD1 matching over 8 bases. CDR3 length: 13 amino acids. Unmatched junction bases numbered 5, after V lost 6 bases and J lost 10 bases. Germline loops: CDR1 WNHNN, CDR2 SYGVQD (reference sequence). The CDR3 loop is CASRATGVSPLHF. DNA for the CDR3: TGCGCCAGCAGGGCGACAGGGGTCTCACCCCTCCACTTT.

This clone was detected only once. The chain recombines TRBV29-1 with TRBJ1-5, with 10 bases aligning to TRBD1. CDR3 size: 14 residues. The germline V gene encodes CDR1 SQVTM and CDR2 ANQGSEA. With 6 bases clipped from V and 7 bases from J, the junction kept 9 bases outside the gene matches. This chain's CDR3 is CSVGGQGMNQPQHF. CDR3 nucleotide sequence: TGCAGCGTGGGGGGACAGGGGATGAACCAGCCCCAGCATTTT.

The chain recombines TRBV1 with TRBJ2-1; the table's D call TRBD1 went unverified against the DNA. TRBV1 is assigned pseudogene status. This CDR3 is 18 amino acids long. The CDR3 bases are TGCACCAGCAGCCAAGGTCCAGGGGGATTAAGCTCCTACAATGAGCAGTTCTTC. Protein sequence: CTSSQGPGGLSSYNEQFF.

V and J are TRBV7-9 and TRBJ2-3, with a tentative D call TRBD1 (6 bases). The CDR3 is 16 amino acids. Germline CDR1 SEHNR, CDR2 FQNEAQ (reference sequence). Trimming removed 5 bases at V and 0 bases at J, with 15 bases between. Written as DNA, the CDR3 is TGTGCCAGCAGCCCCCAGCGGACAGCTAGCACAGATACGCAGTATTTT. It codes for CASSPQRTASTDTQYF.

This clone is a singleton in its sample. The V and J genes are TRBV6-5 and TRBJ1-1; TRBD1 agrees at 7 bases. This CDR3 has 15 amino acids. Germline CDR1 is MNHEY and CDR2 is SVGAGI. Unmatched junction bases numbered 3, after V lost 0 bases and J lost 2 bases. This chain's CDR3 is CASSYSTGTNTEAFF. CDR3 coding DNA: TGTGCCAGCAGTTACTCGACAGGGACCAACACTGAAGCTTTCTTT.

This chain links TRBV28 with TRBJ2-7; 10 bases map to TRBD1. The junction had 7 bases not matched to a gene; V was cut back by 1 base and J by 1 base. The V gene's germline CDR1 is MDHEN and CDR2 SYDVKM. This CDR3 has 17 residues. CDR3 in amino acids: CASSLLGQGFRSYEQYV. As DNA, the CDR3 is TGTGCCAGCAGTTTATTGGGACAGGGGTTTAGGTCCTACGAGCAGTACGTC.

The CDR3 region has the DNA TGTGCCAGCAGCTTAGCGACTAGCGGGGGGGGCACAGATACGCAGTATTTT. Amino acids: CASSLATSGGGTDTQYF. This chain joins TRBV7-6 and TRBJ2-3; 14 nucleotides align to TRBD2. Trimming cost V 0 bases and J 1 base; bases outside gene matches: 0. The CDR3 has 17 residues. The germline gives CDR1 SGHVS, CDR2 FNYEAQ. The whole variable domain, remainder taken from reference TRBV7-6 and TRBJ2-3, is GAGVSQSPRYKVTKRGQDVALRCDPISGHVSLYWYRQALGQGPEFLTYFNYEAQQDKSGLPNDRFSAERPEGSISTLTIQRTEQRDSAMYRCASSLATSGGGTDTQYFGPGTRLTVL.

The chain uses TRBV7-9 and TRBJ1-4; D gene ambiguous. The CDR3 covers 16 residues. Deletions cut 1 base from V and 0 bases from J, with 9 bases between. Germline-derived CDR1 and CDR2 are SEHNR and FQNEAQ (reference sequence). CDR3 coding DNA: TGTGCCAGCAGCTTAGTATCTGGCACAACTAATGAAAAACTGTTTTTT. Protein sequence: CASSLVSGTTNEKLFF.

V and J are TRBV19 and TRBJ2-3; TRBD2 matches 7 bases. The trim removed 5 bases at V and 1 base at J, leaving 6 bases unmatched. Germline CDR1 reads LNHDA; CDR2 reads SQIVND (reference sequence). The CDR3 length is 15 residues. For the CDR3, the DNA is TGTGCCAGTAGTCCCCCGGGACTACGCACAGATACGCAGTATTTT. Amino acid sequence: CASSPPGLRTDTQYF.

The chain couples TRBV18 to TRBJ2-5; unclear D gene. Germline loops: CDR1 KGHSH, CDR2 LQKENI. The CDR3 runs 15 residues. The ends were cut back, 1 base at V and 1 base at J, with 10 bases in the middle. The CDR3 DNA reads as TGTGCCAGCTCACCACGAACAGTACTCCAAGAGACCCAGTACTTC. Its protein product is CASSPRTVLQETQYF.

The chain couples TRBV28 to TRBJ1-5, with D perhaps TRBD1 (5 bases). The CDR3 is made up of 15 amino acids. Trimming took 10 bases from V and 2 from J, leaving 18 bases between them. Germline V gene sequence: CDR1 MDHEN, CDR2 SYDVKM. CDR3 bases: TGTGCCATCCAGCCTTTTAAAGGGGGCAATCAGCCCCAGCATTTT. It codes for CAIQPFKGGNQPQHF.

This clone occurred a few times. V is TRBV9 and J is TRBJ2-7; 8 bases map to TRBD2. V lost 5 bases, J lost 3 bases, and 10 bases stayed unmatched. The CDR3 is made up of 15 amino acids. The germline V gene encodes CDR1 SGDLS and CDR2 YYNGEE. DNA for the CDR3: TGTGCCAGCAGTGCCGGTACGACTAGCGACTACGAGCAGTACTTC. This gives the protein CASSAGTTSDYEQYF.

This sequence joins TRBV10-1 and TRBJ2-2; 7 positions match TRBD1. Per the germline V gene, CDR1 is WNHNN and CDR2 is SYGVQD (reference sequence). V shed 6 bases and J 4 bases; nucleotides not matched to a gene: 17. The length of the CDR3 is 18 residues. The CDR3 is CASRPRTGDGMGTGELFF. CDR3 coding DNA: TGCGCCAGCAGACCGAGGACAGGAGACGGAATGGGCACCGGGGAGCTGTTTTTT.

This chain joins TRBV11-2 and TRBJ1-1; D remains ambiguous. V was cut by 1 base and J by 0 bases, with 12 bases left in between. From germline, CDR1 is SGHAT and CDR2 FQNNGV. CDR3 length: 16 amino acids. The CDR3 region has the DNA TGTGCCAGCAGCTTAGGAGGGTCCGGAGTGAACACTGAAGCTTTCTTT. Protein product: CASSLGGSGVNTEAFF.

The rearrangement joins TRBV9 to TRBJ1-2; 10 bases are shared with TRBD1. This CDR3 has 16 residues. With V trimmed by 0 bases and J by 5 bases, 7 bases remained unmatched. Per germline, CDR1 SGDLS and CDR2 YYNGEE. The CDR3 is CASSVAGTGDRYGYTF. As DNA, the CDR3 is TGTGCCAGCAGCGTAGCCGGGACAGGGGATCGGTATGGCTACACCTTC.

The chain employs TRBV10-3 and TRBJ2-7, with D possibly matching TRBD1 (6 bases). The ends were cut back, 0 bases at V and 2 bases at J, with 11 bases in the middle. The CDR3 runs 15 residues. Germline lookup yields CDR1 ENHRY and CDR2 SYGVKD. In DNA, the CDR3 is TGTGCCATCAGTGAGTCGAAGGGGGACCCCTACGAGCAGTACTTC. Its protein is CAISESKGDPYEQYF.

This clone was found once. The chain links TRBV14 to TRBJ2-1, with D perhaps TRBD1 (6 bases). This CDR3 spans 14 amino acids. V gave up 4 bases and J gave up 4 bases, with 11 bases separating them. The germline CDR1 and CDR2 sequences are SGHDN and FVKESK. The CDR3 region is CASSRGRGYNEQFF. The CDR3 DNA reads as TGTGCCAGCAGCCGGGGCAGGGGATACAATGAGCAGTTCTTC. The full variable domain, with the rest looked up from reference TRBV14 and TRBJ2-1, is EAGVTQFPSHSVIEKGQTVTLRCDPISGHDNLYWYRRVMGKEIKFLLHFVKESKQDESGMPNNRFLAERTGGTYSTLKVQPAELEDSGVYFCASSRGRGYNEQFFGPGTRLTVL.

This sequence joins TRBV19 and TRBJ2-2, with 12 bases matching TRBD2. Germline loops: CDR1 LNHDA, CDR2 SQIVND (reference sequence). Trimming took 5 bases from V and 0 from J; bases not matched to a gene: 4. The CDR3 loop spans 17 amino acids. CDR3 in amino acids: CASSSLAGGANTGELFF. Written as DNA, the CDR3 is TGTGCCAGTAGTTCTCTAGCGGGGGGGGCGAACACCGGGGAGCTGTTTTTT.

The chain links TRBV30 to TRBJ1-6; D is possibly TRBD1 (6 bases). The CDR3 consists of 13 residues. CDR1 GTSNPN and CDR2 SVGIG come from the germline V gene (reference sequence). V shed 4 bases and J shed 10 bases, with 14 bases lying between them. CDR3 protein: CAWTRGGLSPLHF. In DNA, the CDR3 is TGTGCCTGGACCCGAGGGGGATTGTCACCCCTCCACTTT.

The chain employs TRBV11-2 and TRBJ2-1; 13 nucleotides line up with TRBD2. The germline V gene encodes CDR1 SGHAT and CDR2 FQNNGV. V shed 5 bases, J shed 6 bases, and the junction held 13 bases outside the gene matches. The CDR3 covers 18 residues. The CDR3 coding sequence is TGTGCCAGCAGCCCGACTAGCGGGGGGCTGGGGGTCGTCAATGAGCAGTTCTTC. Protein product: CASSPTSGGLGVVNEQFF.